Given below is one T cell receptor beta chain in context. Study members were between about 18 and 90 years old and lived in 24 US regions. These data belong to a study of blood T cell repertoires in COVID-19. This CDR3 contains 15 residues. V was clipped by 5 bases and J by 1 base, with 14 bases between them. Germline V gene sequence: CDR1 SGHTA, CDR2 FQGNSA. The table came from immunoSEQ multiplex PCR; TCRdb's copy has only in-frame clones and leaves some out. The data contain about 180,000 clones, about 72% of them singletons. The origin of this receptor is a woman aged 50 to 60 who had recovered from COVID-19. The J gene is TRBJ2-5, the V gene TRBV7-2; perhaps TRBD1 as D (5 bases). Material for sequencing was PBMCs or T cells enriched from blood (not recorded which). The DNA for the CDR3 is TGTGCCAGCAGCCTTCAGGGATTTGCCCAAGAGACCCAGTACTTC. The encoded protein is CASSLQGFAQETQYF.